This T cell receptor beta chain is drawn from a study of cytomegalovirus exposure and HLA in healthy donors. The PCR used 60 Vbeta and 13 Jbeta primers. This table comes from immunoSEQ multiplex PCR, and its TCRdb copy is limited to in-frame clones, with some not included. The sample includes 150,000 to 200,000 clones, approximately 71% of them seen just once. The clonotype originates from a woman aged 35 to 49 in good health and CMV-seropositive. Sequencing used PBMCs.

CDR3 loop: CASSLGGELNTEAFF. The DNA for the CDR3 is TGCGCCAGCAGCTTGGGCGGAGAACTAAACACTGAAGCTTTCTTT. The gene calls are TRBV5-1 and TRBJ1-1; D remains ambiguous. V lost 0 bases and J 2 bases, leaving 11 bases between the germline ends. This CDR3 is built from 15 residues. Germline V gene data show CDR1 as SGHRS and CDR2 as YFSETQ.